This record concerns one TCR beta chain sequence. The antigen is not known. These data belong to a study of OX40 agonist ivuxolimab in advanced cancers. Study context: Patients achieving partial responses numbered three: one hepatocellular carcinoma case and two cutaneous melanoma cases. Study results and limitations: The study found among the lowest clonal expansion in partial responders at 0.1-3.0 mg/kg. CD8+ T cells averaged more expanded clones than CD4+. CD4+ and CD8+ T cells in blood underwent clonal expansion by week 6 at 0.1 to 3.0 mg/kg.

CDR3 length: 15 amino acids. Losses at the gene ends were 7 bases for V and 4 bases for J; bases not matched to a gene: 12. The germline gives CDR1 GTSNPN, CDR2 SVGIG (reference sequence). Measured with immunoSEQ multiplex PCR; TCRdb has only the in-frame clones, and not every one. The sample lists approximately 82,000 clones, approximately 85% occurring once. This specimen was CD4+ or CD8+ T cells sorted from blood, taken in a trial of the OX40 agonist ivuxolimab. This clonotype originated in an adult with an advanced solid tumor such as melanoma, head and neck, liver or kidney cancer. This chain joins TRBV30 and TRBJ1-1; 10 bases align to TRBD1. The CDR3 DNA reads TGTGCCTTAAACCGGGACAGGGGCCGGATCACTGAAGCTTTCTTT. This sequence encodes CALNRDRGRITEAFF.